This T cell receptor (beta chain) was identified during a study of OX40 agonist ivuxolimab in advanced cancers. For the study at large: A history of anti-PD-1, anti-PD-L1 or anti-CTLA-4 therapy was acceptable, and around 36% had some. Study-wide points: Near-lowest levels of clonal expansion characterized partial responders at 0.1-3.0 mg/kg. Relative to CD4+, CD8+ T cells held more expanded clones on average. Low normalized T-cell clonal expansion also characterized some of the nonresponders.

Per the germline V gene, CDR1 is MNHNY and CDR2 is SVGAGI (reference sequence). This CDR3 comprises 14 residues. Trimming took off 11 bases at V and 4 bases at J, with 19 bases between the two ends. In regard to this clone: Its matching antigen is unknown.

Clones were sequenced by immunoSEQ multiplex PCR, and TCRdb holds only the in-frame ones, with some missing. The sample contains some 100,000 clones, 84% of which appear only once. This TCR came from an adult with an advanced solid tumor such as melanoma, head and neck, liver or kidney cancer. Material: CD4+ or CD8+ T cells sorted from blood, obtained in a trial of the OX40 agonist ivuxolimab. The rearrangement uses TRBV6-6 and TRBJ2-3; D is possibly TRBD1 or TRBD2 (7 bases each). The DNA of the CDR3 is TGTGCCGGAAGCGGGACAGAAACCTCAGATACGCAGTATTTT. This codes for CAGSGTETSDTQYF.